This T cell receptor beta chain was identified in a study of molecular identifiers for immune sequencing clone quantification. TCRdb ran MiXCR on the PCR reads and lists one entry per CDR3 protein. The table has about 320,000 distinct CDR3 sequences, about 20% seen once. Germline assignment: CDR1 DFQATT and CDR2 SNEGSKA (reference sequence). Trimming at V came to 2 bases and at J to 9 bases, leaving 12 bases not matched to a gene. The CDR3 has 15 amino acids. The clonotype was recovered from a human donor in good health. Some libraries in this study had Jurkat cell RNA spiked in. The chain joins TRBV20-1 to TRBJ2-5; 10 bases are shared with TRBD2. What was sequenced was naive CD8+ T cells from blood, with Jurkat cell RNA spiked in. Subset in this sample: FACS-sorted CD8+CD4-CCR7+CD45RA+ naive T cells. The CDR3 coding sequence is TGCAGTGCTAGAATAAGCGGGAGGGTCGTTTGGGCCCAGTACTTC. Translating gives CSARISGRVVWAQYF.